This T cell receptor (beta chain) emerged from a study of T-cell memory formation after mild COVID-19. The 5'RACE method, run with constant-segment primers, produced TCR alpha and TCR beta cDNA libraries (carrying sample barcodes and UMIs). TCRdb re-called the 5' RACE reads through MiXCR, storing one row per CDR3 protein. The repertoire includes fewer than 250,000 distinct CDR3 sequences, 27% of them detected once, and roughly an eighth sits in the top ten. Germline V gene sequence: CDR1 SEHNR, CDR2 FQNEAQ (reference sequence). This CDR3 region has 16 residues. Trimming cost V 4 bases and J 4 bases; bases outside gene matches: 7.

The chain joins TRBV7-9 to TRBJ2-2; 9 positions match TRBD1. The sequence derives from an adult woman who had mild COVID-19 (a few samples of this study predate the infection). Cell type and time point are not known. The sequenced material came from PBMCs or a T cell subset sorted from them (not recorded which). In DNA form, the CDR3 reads TGTGCCAGCAGCTCGATCCGGGACAGGGCCACCGGGGAGCTGTTTTTT. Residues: CASSSIRDRATGELFF. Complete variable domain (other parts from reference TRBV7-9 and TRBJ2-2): DTGVSQNPRHKITKRGQNVTFRCDPISEHNRLYWYRQTLGQGPEFLTYFQNEAQLEKSRLLSDRFSAERPKGSFSTLEIQRTEQGDSAMYLCASSSIRDRATGELFFGEGSRLTVL.